This record concerns one T cell receptor beta chain sequence. By share, this clonotype ranks as medium-sized (0.01 to 0.1%). The antigen it recognizes is unknown. No quality values exist for individual bases; no much larger clone is one base distant. Separate amplification of TCR alpha and beta chain libraries was performed from the second PCR step onward. Donor CMV status was determined by IFNgamma production from CD4+ T cells after overnight stimulation of fresh PBMCs with CMV viral lysate. Using Miltenyi beads, CD4 T cells were first positively selected, and CD8 T cells were then positively selected from the CD4-negative fraction. Cells stained for CD3, CD4, CD8, CD45RA, CD27 and a live/dead dye were sorted on a BD Aria II into four subsets by CD45RA and CD27. The sorting gate for effector memory cells was CD45RA-CD27-, and the sorting gate for EMRA cells was CD45RA+CD27-. A few healthy volunteers provided blood, and each donor's sample was split into CD4 and CD8 T cells and then further divided into four differentiation subsets. Around 130 ml of peripheral blood was collected from each donor, and PBMC were isolated by Ficoll-Paque PLUS density-gradient centrifugation. After sorting, cells were lysed in RLT buffer, RNA was extracted using a Qiagen RNeasy kit, and the extracted RNA was stored at -80 degrees C.

This record belongs to a study of naive and memory T cell subsets (dated by TCRdb to between 2016 and 2019). General notes on the study: An open-source, UMI-based TCR alpha and beta sequencing pipeline was applied to sorted naive and memory peripheral blood T cell subsets. RNA was DNase-treated and reverse transcribed with TCR constant-region primers, mostly using SuperScript III. IgG serology results and the functional CMV T cell responses were in complete agreement. The full study reports these points: Once error correction was done, more than 95% of naive TCR sequences showed up just once, which made the naive abundance distributions much steeper than those of the memory subsets. The repertoire findings for the naive and memory subsets could not be validated against a ground truth, as none was available. RNA-based TCR counts may be influenced by expression changes linked to T cell activation and differentiation. In both CD4 and CD8 cells, the Gini index increased while Shannon and inverse Simpson diversity decreased from naive through CM, EM and EMRA. The abundance of TCRs followed a power law with an exponent that differed between naive and memory subsets yet stayed consistent across the three individuals. Each clonotype was defined as a single alpha or beta chain sequence rather than as a paired alpha/beta receptor.

Library preparation employed UMI-ligation and nested PCR. To cover both TRBC1 and TRBC2, the beta constant-region primer consisted of an equimolar mix of two oligonucleotides. The ligated cDNA went through four rounds of PCR with nested alpha and beta constant-region primers together with the SP2 primer. A single-stranded oligonucleotide carrying the SP2 primer and a 12-nucleotide UMI was ligated to the 3' end of the cDNA by T4 RNA ligase 1. The ligation reaction was kept at 16 degrees C for 20-24 hours. PCR2 was usually performed as a SYBR Green qPCR and halted at a preset threshold so that over-amplification would not occur. Apart from the first purification, every purification step used Agencourt AMPure XP magnetic beads. Libraries were quantified by Qubit and checked on a TapeStation, with a main peak expected near 650 bp. Pooled libraries were sequenced on an Illumina MiSeq using v2 2x251 paired-end kits, and typically about 0.95-2.3 million reads were obtained per sample. Each sample was pooled at about 4 nM, and about 4.5-8% PhiX was included to help cluster recognition. Concerning the study's data processing: V and J genes were assigned to Demultiplexor-processed FASTQ reads by Decombinator through tag matching, with a single base-pair mismatch being allowed. Collapsinator used UMIs to correct both sequencing errors and frequency errors arising from PCR heterogeneity. TCRs were translated and CDR3s were extracted from the conserved cysteine to the FGXG phenylalanine by CDR3Translator, with non-productive sequences being flagged. Gini, Shannon entropy and inverse Simpson indices were calculated on repertoires subsampled to equal numbers of UMI-defined TCRs. Power-law fits to clonotype abundance distributions were performed by maximum likelihood within the linear range. On one naive CD8 sample, the pipeline and MIGEC gave similar UMI counts, unique TCR numbers and clonal distributions. The repertoires were searched for 6,000 to 9,500 CMV-associated CDR3 sequences that had been compiled from VDJdb and a published dataset. TCRdb handled the public reads itself, with Q25 trimming in fastp and clone calling in MiXCR, and kept productive beta chains. A single entry per CDR3 protein holds the most common genes and DNA from its merged rows. The V and J calls and clone size are TCRdb's, not the authors'. This sample lists over 30,000 distinct CDR3 sequences; 15% to 20% were detected once. The top ten constitute 3% to 3.5% of the sample.

The germline V gene gives CDR1 as SGHDN and CDR2 as FVKESK. V lost 0 bases and J lost 8 bases; the stretch between them is 8 bases long. The CDR3 numbers 13 residues from cysteine through phenylalanine. Only the CDR3 DNA stays, 39 bases, in frame from base 1. The receptor was isolated from a human donor in good health. The V and J genes are TRBV14 and TRBJ2-1; no D segment can be confidently identified. Material for sequencing was effector memory CD4+ T cells from blood. This specimen's cell subset or site label, interpreted: effector memory, CD45RA- CD27-. This receptor carries the CDR3 CASSQDSVYEQFF. The nucleotide sequence reads TGTGCCAGCAGCCAAGATTCAGTGTATGAGCAGTTCTTC. Extended through the reference TRBV14 and TRBJ2-1 proteins, this CDR3 yields the full variable domain: EAGVTQFPSHSVIEKGQTVTLRCDPISGHDNLYWYRRVMGKEIKFLLHFVKESKQDESGMPNNRFLAERTGGTYSTLKVQPAELEDSGVYFCASSQDSVYEQFFGPGTRLTVL.